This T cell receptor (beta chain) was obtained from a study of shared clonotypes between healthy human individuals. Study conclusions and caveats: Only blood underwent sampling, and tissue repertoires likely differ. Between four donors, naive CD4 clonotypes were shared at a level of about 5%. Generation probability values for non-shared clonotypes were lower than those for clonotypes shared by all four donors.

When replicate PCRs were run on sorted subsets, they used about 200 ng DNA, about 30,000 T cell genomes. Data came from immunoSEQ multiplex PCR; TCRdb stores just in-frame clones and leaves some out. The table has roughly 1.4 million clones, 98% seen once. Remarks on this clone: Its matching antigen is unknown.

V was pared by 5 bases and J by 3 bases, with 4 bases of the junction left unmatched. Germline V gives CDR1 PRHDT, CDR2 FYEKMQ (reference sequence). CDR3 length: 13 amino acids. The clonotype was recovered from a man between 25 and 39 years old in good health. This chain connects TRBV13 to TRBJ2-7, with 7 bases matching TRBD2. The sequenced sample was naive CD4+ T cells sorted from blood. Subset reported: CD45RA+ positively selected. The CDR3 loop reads CASSPGLVYEQYF. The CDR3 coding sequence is TGTGCCAGCAGCCCCGGACTAGTCTACGAGCAGTACTTC.